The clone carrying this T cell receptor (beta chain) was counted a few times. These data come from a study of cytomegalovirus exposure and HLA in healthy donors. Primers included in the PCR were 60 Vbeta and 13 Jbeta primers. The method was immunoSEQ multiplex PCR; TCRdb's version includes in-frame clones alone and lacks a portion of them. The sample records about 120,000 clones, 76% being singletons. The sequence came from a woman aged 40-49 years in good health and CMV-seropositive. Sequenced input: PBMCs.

CDR3 DNA: TGTGCCAGCAGCCAAGATGTCACAGGGTTGGGTCAGCCCCAGCATTTT. Protein sequence: CASSQDVTGLGQPQHF. The gene calls are TRBV4-2 and TRBJ1-5; possible D gene TRBD1, 6 bases. The CDR3 covers 16 residues. The ends were cut back, 0 bases at V and 6 bases at J, with 15 bases in the middle. Per germline, CDR1 LGHNA and CDR2 YNFKEQ.